The rows below give T cell receptor beta chains drawn from one sample of a study of shared clonotypes between healthy human individuals. The protocol was immunoSEQ multiplex PCR, while the TCRdb copy is restricted to in-frame clones and leaves out a portion. The data show about 190,000 clones, 66% seen once. The specimen was memory CD4+ T cells sorted from blood. These TCRs come from a man aged 30-40 years in good health. Each CDR3 is given with its conserved first and last residue. A D gene is named only where the DNA matches it firmly. The size entry is marked missing in some rows and otherwise reads once, few, many or a size class.

CDR3aa: CAISESSGYYEQYF
CDR3nt: TGTGCCATCAGTGAGTCGTCAGGGTACTACGAGCAGTACTTC
v_gene: TRBV10-3
d_gene: -
abundance: few
len: 14
j_gene: TRBJ2-7

CDR3aa: CASSQGLAGVPVGEQYF
CDR3nt: TGCGCCAGCAGCCAGGGACTAGCGGGAGTTCCGGTGGGGGAGCAGTACTTC
v_gene: TRBV4-1
d_gene: TRBD2
abundance: -
len: 17
j_gene: TRBJ2-7

CDR3aa: CASSLLSSAGHEQFF
CDR3nt: TGTGCCAGCAGCTTATTATCCAGTGCGGGCCATGAGCAGTTCTTC
v_gene: TRBV7-9
d_gene: -
abundance: -
len: 15
j_gene: TRBJ2-1

CDR3aa: CASSLFSGGQGKGGTQYF
CDR3nt: TGTGCCAGCAGCTTGTTTTCCGGGGGACAGGGCAAGGGTGGGACCCAGTACTTC
v_gene: TRBV5-5
d_gene: TRBD1
abundance: -
len: 18
j_gene: TRBJ2-5

CDR3aa: CASSKQGFAGELFF
CDR3nt: TGTGCCAGCAGTAAACAGGGGTTTGCCGGGGAGCTGTTTTTT
v_gene: TRBV7-6
d_gene: TRBD1
abundance: -
len: 14
j_gene: TRBJ2-2

CDR3aa: CASRTPGRMTTEAFF
CDR3nt: TGTGCCAGTAGGACCCCAGGGAGGATGACCACTGAAGCTTTCTTT
v_gene: TRBV19
d_gene: -
abundance: -
len: 15
j_gene: TRBJ1-1

CDR3aa: CASSLGSGQTYEQYF
CDR3nt: TGCGCCAGCAGCTTGGGTTCAGGGCAAACCTACGAGCAGTACTTC
v_gene: TRBV5-1
d_gene: -
abundance: -
len: 15
j_gene: TRBJ2-7

CDR3aa: CASSVSGSYEQYF
CDR3nt: TGTGCCAGCAGCGTAAGCGGGTCCTACGAGCAGTACTTC
v_gene: TRBV7-2
d_gene: -
abundance: -
len: 13
j_gene: TRBJ2-7

CDR3aa: CATSRHPTASSYEQYF
CDR3nt: TGTGCCACCAGCAGGCATCCGACTGCTAGCTCCTACGAGCAGTACTTC
v_gene: TRBV15
d_gene: -
abundance: many
len: 16
j_gene: TRBJ2-7

CDR3aa: CASSQDSGDSDPPTSIQYF
CDR3nt: TGCGCCAGCAGCCAAGATAGCGGCGACAGCGACCCCCCAACCTCCATTCAGTACTTC
v_gene: TRBV4-1
d_gene: -
abundance: -
len: 19
j_gene: TRBJ2-4

CDR3aa: CASSLAGEGNQPQHF
CDR3nt: TGTGCCAGCAGCTTAGCAGGGGAGGGCAATCAGCCCCAGCATTTT
v_gene: TRBV7-9
d_gene: -
abundance: -
len: 15
j_gene: TRBJ1-5

CDR3aa: CASSPPGLAGHEQYF
CDR3nt: TGTGCCAGCAGTCCCCCGGGACTAGCGGGTCACGAGCAGTACTTC
v_gene: TRBV28
d_gene: TRBD2
abundance: -
len: 15
j_gene: TRBJ2-7

CDR3aa: CASSQDVEGRRAFF
CDR3nt: TGCGCCAGCAGCCAAGATGTGGAGGGGCGGCGGGCTTTCTTT
v_gene: TRBV4-1
d_gene: -
abundance: few
len: 14
j_gene: TRBJ1-1

CDR3aa: CASSLNPDNEQFF
CDR3nt: TGTGCCAGCAGCTTGAACCCAGACAATGAGCAGTTCTTC
v_gene: TRBV7-3
d_gene: -
abundance: once
len: 13
j_gene: TRBJ2-1

CDR3aa: CASSSDSFYGYTF
CDR3nt: TGTGCCAGCAGCTCGGACAGCTTCTATGGCTACACCTTC
v_gene: TRBV5-4
d_gene: -
abundance: few
len: 13
j_gene: TRBJ1-2

CDR3aa: CASSVEGGLATQYF
CDR3nt: TGTGCCAGCAGCGTAGAAGGGGGACTAGCGACGCAGTATTTT
v_gene: TRBV9
d_gene: TRBD2
abundance: medium-sized
len: 14
j_gene: TRBJ2-3

CDR3aa: CASSPGTGNNYGYTF
CDR3nt: TGTGCCAGCAGCCCCGGGACAGGAAACAACTATGGCTACACCTTC
v_gene: TRBV5-5
d_gene: TRBD1
abundance: -
len: 15
j_gene: TRBJ1-2

CDR3aa: CASSGSSGAYEQYF
CDR3nt: TGTGCCAGCAGCGGATCTAGCGGAGCCTACGAGCAGTACTTC
v_gene: TRBV7-2
d_gene: TRBD2
abundance: -
len: 14
j_gene: TRBJ2-7

CDR3aa: CASLRREPYEQYF
CDR3nt: TGTGCCAGCCTTCGGCGGGAGCCCTACGAGCAGTACTTC
v_gene: TRBV6-1
d_gene: TRBD2
abundance: few
len: 13
j_gene: TRBJ2-7

CDR3aa: CASRWSGTSGFSTDTQYF
CDR3nt: TGTGCCAGCAGATGGTCCGGGACTAGCGGGTTTAGCACAGATACGCAGTATTTT
v_gene: TRBV27
d_gene: TRBD2
abundance: -
len: 18
j_gene: TRBJ2-3

CDR3aa: CASTVDRVDDTQYF
CDR3nt: TGTGCCAGCACCGTAGACAGGGTAGACGATACGCAGTATTTT
v_gene: TRBV7-9
d_gene: TRBD1
abundance: once
len: 14
j_gene: TRBJ2-3

CDR3aa: CASSFRTSGRSYEQYF
CDR3nt: TGTGCCAGCAGTTTTCGAACTAGCGGGAGATCCTACGAGCAGTACTTC
v_gene: TRBV6-5
d_gene: TRBD2
abundance: -
len: 16
j_gene: TRBJ2-7

CDR3aa: CASSFSRGLAGDLPTYEQYF
CDR3nt: TGTGCCAGCAGCTTTTCAAGGGGACTAGCGGGAGATCTCCCAACCTACGAGCAGTACTTC
v_gene: TRBV5-5
d_gene: TRBD2
abundance: -
len: 20
j_gene: TRBJ2-7

CDR3aa: CASSLTATPNEQFF
CDR3nt: TGTGCCAGCAGTTTAACGGCAACCCCCAATGAGCAGTTCTTC
v_gene: TRBV28
d_gene: -
abundance: few
len: 14
j_gene: TRBJ2-1

CDR3aa: CASSLGEGGPSNQPQHF
CDR3nt: TGCGCCAGCAGCTTGGGGGAAGGGGGGCCGAGCAATCAGCCCCAGCATTTT
v_gene: TRBV5-1
d_gene: -
abundance: -
len: 17
j_gene: TRBJ1-5

CDR3aa: CASSPGGHRQPSYEQYF
CDR3nt: TGTGCCAGCAGCCCAGGGGGACACCGACAACCCTCCTACGAGCAGTACTTC
v_gene: TRBV7-9
d_gene: TRBD1
abundance: -
len: 17
j_gene: TRBJ2-7

CDR3aa: CASSERRLAGAYNEQFF
CDR3nt: TGTGCCAGCAGTGAAAGGAGGCTAGCGGGAGCCTACAATGAGCAGTTCTTC
v_gene: TRBV2
d_gene: TRBD2
abundance: -
len: 17
j_gene: TRBJ2-1

CDR3aa: CASSVANLGGPQYF
CDR3nt: TGTGCCAGCAGCGTCGCGAACTTGGGGGGGCCCCAGTACTTC
v_gene: TRBV9
d_gene: -
abundance: -
len: 14
j_gene: TRBJ2-5